The 23 T cell receptor beta chains given below trace back to one sample, sequenced in a study of T-cell reconstitution after alpha-beta-depleted transplantation in children. Unique molecular identifiers featured in how the TCRbeta library was prepared. Via MiXCR, TCRdb re-called the PCR reads, giving one row per CDR3 protein. The data contain some 530,000 distinct CDR3 sequences, under 15% of them singletons. The source was PBMCs from the stem cell graft donor, collected from the stem cell graft. These receptors came from a human donor who donated a stem cell graft to a child with combined immunodeficiency.

This clonotype was seen many times. This rearrangement joins TRBV7-2 to TRBJ2-3, with 7 bases that match TRBD2. J lost 6 bases, V lost 1 base, and 7 bases had no gene match. The CDR3 is 15 amino acids. CDR1 SGHTA and CDR2 FQGNSA come from the germline V gene. The CDR3 region is CASSLVAWEGDTQYF. DNA for the CDR3: TGTGCCAGCAGCTTAGTAGCGTGGGAGGGGGATACGCAGTATTTT.

The CDR3 DNA is TGTGCCACCAGCAGAGATCTTGGCTATAATTCACCCCTCCACTTT. Translating it yields CATSRDLGYNSPLHF. The chain recombines TRBV15 with TRBJ1-6; D gene ambiguous. The germline gives CDR1 LNHNV, CDR2 YYDKDF (reference sequence). Trimming removed 0 bases from V and 3 bases from J, with 6 bases in between. There are 15 residues in the CDR3.

This clonotype was counted a single time. The V call is TRBV6-1, the J call TRBJ2-1, with 7 bases matching TRBD1. CDR1 is MNHNS, CDR2 SASEGT, per germline. The V segment lost 7 bases and the J segment 2 bases; nucleotides outside the gene matches: 11. This CDR3 is 16 amino acids long. CDR3 DNA sequence: TGTGCCAGCACCTCTTTGACAGGGCCCCCCTACAATGAGCAGTTCTTC. This translates into CASTSLTGPPYNEQFF.

The table lists this clonotype with a few counts. The chain combines TRBV10-3 with TRBJ2-5, with 7 bases aligning to TRBD2. Germline V gene data show CDR1 as ENHRY and CDR2 as SYGVKD. This CDR3 has 14 residues. The V and J ends lost 1 base and 5 bases, in that order; junction bases with no gene match: 4. The CDR3 DNA is TGTGCCATCAGTGAGTACGGGAGGTCGGAGACCCAGTACTTC. Translation: CAISEYGRSETQYF.

This sequence joins TRBV14 and TRBJ2-7, with TRBD2 matching 9 bases. This CDR3 spans 19 amino acids. The trim removed 4 bases at V and 5 bases at J, leaving 21 bases unmatched. Germline-derived CDR1 and CDR2 are SGHDN and FVKESK. In nucleotides, the CDR3 is TGTGCCAGCAGCCCCCTCCCGGGACTAGCCTATTTTGGGATCAACGAGCAGTACTTC. Its protein is CASSPLPGLAYFGINEQYF.

This clonotype was detected many times. The rearrangement joins TRBV6-2 or TRBV6-3 to TRBJ2-1, with 14 bases identical to TRBD2. Trimming removed 2 bases from V and 8 bases from J; junction bases left unmatched: 8. The CDR3 consists of 17 residues. In germline, CDR1 is MNHEY, CDR2 SVGEGT. DNA for the CDR3: TGTGCCAGCAGTTACCACCGGGGACTAGCGGGAGTCGATGAGCAGTTCTTC. Encoded protein: CASSYHRGLAGVDEQFF.

The sample holds many counts of this clonotype. The chain combines TRBV5-1 with TRBJ2-4; D not certain. The CDR3 has 14 residues. V was cut by 5 bases and J by 5 bases, with 14 bases left in between. CDR1 and CDR2 from the germline V gene are SGHRS and YFSETQ. The CDR3 coding sequence is TGCGCCAGCAGTACGGCTAGAAACGAAAACATTCAGTACTTC. Translation gives CASSTARNENIQYF.

There are many counts of this clonotype. The rearrangement uses TRBV6-1 and TRBJ1-5; possible D gene TRBD1, 5 bases. Germline CDR1 and CDR2: MNHNS and SASEGT. V shed 4 bases and J shed 6 bases, with 10 bases lying between them. CDR3 length: 13 residues. CDR3 sequence: CASSAREGQPQHF. Written as DNA, the CDR3 is TGTGCCAGCAGTGCCAGGGAGGGTCAGCCCCAGCATTTT.

This clonotype has just a few counts. The V call is TRBV20-1, the J call TRBJ1-2; D is uncertain. Trimming removed 0 bases at V and 2 bases at J, with 16 bases between. CDR1 DFQATT and CDR2 SNEGSKA come from the germline V gene (reference sequence). The CDR3 loop spans 16 amino acids. The DNA for the CDR3 is TGCAGTGCTAGAGATCCCTTCGAGAGGGAGAACTATGGCTACACCTTC. Translating it yields CSARDPFERENYGYTF.

The sample holds many counts of this clonotype. The chain links TRBV11-3 to TRBJ1-2; TRBD1 matches 9 bases. The germline V gene has CDR1 SGHNT and CDR2 YENEEA. The CDR3 is made up of 18 amino acids. Unmatched junction bases numbered 16, after V lost 5 bases and J lost 3 bases. The CDR3 here is CASSQLPGWGQGHYGYTF. For the CDR3, the DNA is TGTGCCAGCAGCCAACTCCCCGGATGGGGACAGGGCCACTATGGCTACACCTTC. Drawing the rest from reference TRBV11-3 and TRBJ1-2, the complete variable domain is EAGVVQSPRYKIIEKKQPVAFWCNPISGHNTLYWYLQNLGQGPELLIRYENEEAVDDSQLPKDRFSAERLKGVDSTLKIQPAELGDSAVYLCASSQLPGWGQGHYGYTFGSGTRLTVV.

This clonotype was counted a few times. This chain links TRBV9 with TRBJ2-7; possibly TRBD1 for D (6 bases). This CDR3 spans 14 amino acids. Germline-derived CDR1 and CDR2 are SGDLS and YYNGEE. Deletions cut 3 bases from V and 0 bases from J, with 10 bases between. DNA of the CDR3: TGTGCCAGCAGCGAGACAGGTCGCTCCTACGAGCAGTACTTC. Translation gives CASSETGRSYEQYF.

The chain has TRBV7-9 and TRBJ2-7; D is unresolved. The germline CDR1 and CDR2 sequences are SEHNR and FQNEAQ (reference sequence). CDR3 size: 16 residues. Between the trimmed V and J ends, which lost 3 bases and 1 base, there was a span of 16 bases. The CDR3 bases are TGTGCCAGCAGCTTCATCGGTTTCCAAGGGTCCTACGAGCAGTACTTC. Encoded protein: CASSFIGFQGSYEQYF. Variable domain in full (rest from reference TRBV7-9 and TRBJ2-7): DTGVSQNPRHKITKRGQNVTFRCDPISEHNRLYWYRQTLGQGPEFLTYFQNEAQLEKSRLLSDRFSAERPKGSFSTLEIQRTEQGDSAMYLCASSFIGFQGSYEQYFGPGTRLTVT.

The chain recombines TRBV5-1 with TRBJ2-2; no clear D. CDR1 and CDR2 from the germline V gene are SGHRS and YFSETQ. The CDR3 loop spans 15 amino acids. Trimming pared 4 bases from V and 4 bases from J, leaving 14 bases between. The CDR3 DNA reads TGCGCCAGCAGCCCCCCCCGCCCGACCACCGGGGAGCTGTTTTTT. Translation gives CASSPPRPTTGELFF. The full variable domain, completed using reference TRBV5-1 and TRBJ2-2, is KAGVTQTPRYLIKTRGQQVTLSCSPISGHRSVSWYQQTPGQGLQFLFEYFSETQRNKGNFPGRFSGRQFSNSRSEMNVSTLELGDSALYLCASSPPRPTTGELFFGEGSRLTVL.

J is TRBJ2-7 and V is TRBV7-9, with D perhaps matching TRBD1 (6 bases). The CDR3 loop spans 13 amino acids. Trimming took 7 bases from V and 0 from J, leaving 10 bases between them. Per germline, CDR1 SEHNR and CDR2 FQNEAQ (reference sequence). CDR3 region: CASIRDTSYEQYF. In DNA form, the CDR3 reads TGTGCCAGCATCCGGGACACCTCCTACGAGCAGTACTTC.

This clonotype appeared many times. The rearrangement uses TRBV28 and TRBJ2-1; TRBD2 is a possible D gene (5 bases). The CDR3 runs to 12 residues. V was trimmed by 3 bases and J by 5 bases, leaving 5 bases between them. Germline CDR1 is MDHEN and CDR2 is SYDVKM. The CDR3 DNA is TGTGCCAGCAGTTTGGAGGACAATGAGCAGTTCTTC. This translates into CASSLEDNEQFF.

With regard to this clonotype: It is likely a read error, because the conserved phenylalanine at the end of the CDR3 is missing. The chain joins TRBV27 to TRBJ2-1, with 10 bases lining up with TRBD1. The CDR3 loop spans 14 amino acids. V dropped 5 bases and J dropped 10; count of bases not matched to a gene: 8. The V gene's germline CDR1 is MNHEY and CDR2 SMNVEV (reference sequence). In DNA, the CDR3 is TGTGCCAGCAGTGCCCCCGGGACAGGGGTCGAGCAGTTCTAC. This encodes CASSAPGTGVEQFY.

The rearrangement links TRBV5-1 to TRBJ2-3; 7 positions agree with TRBD2. J gave up 2 bases and V 0 bases, and 6 bases lay outside the gene matches. Germline V CDR1 and CDR2: SGHRS, YFSETQ. The CDR3 sequence is 16 residues long. CDR3 nucleotide sequence: TGCGCCAGCAGCTTGGAGGCTAGCGGTCCCACAGATACGCAGTATTTT. Translated: CASSLEASGPTDTQYF.

This clonotype turned up a few times. This chain connects TRBV27 to TRBJ1-3; weak D call: TRBD1 (5 bases). Per the germline V gene, CDR1 is MNHEY and CDR2 is SMNVEV (reference sequence). Trimming shortened V by 5 bases and J by 4 bases, and 12 bases separated the two germline ends. This CDR3 contains 14 residues. The CDR3 sequence: CASSTTVGGNTIYF. DNA of the CDR3: TGTGCCAGCAGTACGACAGTAGGCGGAAACACCATATATTTT.

Only a few counts were recorded for this clonotype. The rearrangement uses TRBV12-3 or TRBV12-4 and TRBJ1-4; 10 bases are shared with TRBD1. V gave up 4 bases and J gave up 8 bases; unmatched junction bases: 10. The CDR3 is 16 amino acids. The CDR3 is CASSSTWTGGREKLFF. CDR3 coding DNA: TGTGCCAGCAGTTCCACCTGGACAGGGGGACGAGAAAAACTGTTTTTT.

This clonotype was counted only a few times. The chain uses TRBV20-1 and TRBJ2-5; D is perhaps TRBD1 (5 bases). The CDR3 is 12 residues long. The V and J ends lost 6 bases and 5 bases respectively, with 13 bases between them. The germline gives CDR1 DFQATT, CDR2 SNEGSKA (reference sequence). The CDR3 is CSARVGLETQYF. The CDR3 DNA follows: TGCAGTGCCCGTGTGGGGCTGGAGACCCAGTACTTC.

Only a few counts were recorded for this clonotype. The chain carries TRBV25-1 and TRBJ2-5; TRBD2 agrees at 7 bases. Looked up from germline, CDR1 is MGHDK and CDR2 is SYGVNS. With V trimmed by 8 bases and J by 4 bases, 10 bases remained unmatched. The CDR3 consists of 14 residues. The CDR3 protein is CASGEGLAGETQYF. The CDR3 nucleotides read TGTGCCAGCGGGGAGGGCCTGGCTGGAGAGACCCAGTACTTC.

The gene calls are TRBV9 and TRBJ1-5, with D uncertain. CDR1 is SGDLS and CDR2 is YYNGEE in the germline V gene. V dropped 0 bases and J dropped 4 bases, with 11 bases sitting between them. The CDR3 spans 15 residues. CDR3 protein: CASSVEANVNQPQHF. DNA of the CDR3: TGTGCCAGCAGCGTAGAAGCAAACGTAAATCAGCCCCAGCATTTT.

Only a few counts were recorded for this clonotype. The rearrangement uses TRBV21-1 and TRBJ2-1; the table calls TRBD1, which could not be checked here. TRBV21-1 is a listed pseudogene. This CDR3 spans 14 amino acids. In nucleotides, the CDR3 is TGTGCCAGCAGCAAAGGAGTACGGGGGAATGAGCAGTTCTTC. Protein: CASSKGVRGNEQFF.